Listed below are T cell receptor beta chains from one sample, sequenced in a study of blood T cells in healthy people across ages. TCRdb reanalysed the 5' RACE reads using MiXCR and keeps one entry per CDR3 protein. Of some 550,000 distinct CDR3 sequences listed, roughly 48% were seen once; the top ten hold around 23%. The sample consisted of blood. The receptors were sampled from an older man in good health. The CDR3 runs from the conserved cysteine through the conserved F or W. A D gene is named only where the DNA matches it firmly. Clone size appears in some rows only: once, few, many, or a class for an expanded clone.

clone size,D gene,J gene,V gene,CDR3 DNA,CDR3 protein
NA,NA,TRBJ2-2,TRBV2,TGTGCCAGCGGGAAGATCCACTCAACCGGGGAGCTGTTTTTT,CASGKIHSTGELFF
NA,NA,TRBJ1-2,TRBV6-2/TRBV6-3,TGTGCCAGCAGCTTGGGGGACCTAGGATATGGCTACACCTTC,CASSLGDLGYGYTF
NA,NA,TRBJ1-5,TRBV6-1,TGTGCCAGCAGTCCTAGGGCCGCGATAATTATTAATAGCAATCAGCCCCAGCATTTT,CASSPRAAIIINSNQPQHF
many,TRBD1,TRBJ2-7,TRBV12-3/TRBV12-4,TGTGCCAGCAGTCCTCGGACAGGGGGCTCCTACGAGCAGTACTTC,CASSPRTGGSYEQYF
NA,TRBD1,TRBJ1-5,TRBV6-2/TRBV6-3,TGTGCCGTCAATCAGGGGGCAAGTCAGCCCCAGCATTTT,CAVNQGASQPQHF
NA,NA,TRBJ2-6,TRBV6-5,TGTGCCAGCAGCTTAACAGGGACCCGATCCTCTGGGGCCAACGTCCTGACTTTC,CASSLTGTRSSGANVLTF
once,TRBD1,TRBJ2-3,TRBV6-2/TRBV6-3,TGTGCCAGCAGATCAGGGGGCGTCACAGATACGCAGTATTTT,CASRSGGVTDTQYF
NA,TRBD2,TRBJ2-3,TRBV7-2,TGTGCCAGCACCCGATCGCTAGCGGGGGGCGGAGATACGCAGTATTTT,CASTRSLAGGGDTQYF
many,NA,TRBJ2-3,TRBV6-5,TGTGCCACACAAAGGGCAGGGGGCACAGATACGCAGTATTTT,CATQRAGGTDTQYF
few,NA,TRBJ2-6,TRBV7-9,TGTGCCAGCAGCCTCTCAGGGGCTACTGGGGCCAACGTCCTGACTTTC,CASSLSGATGANVLTF
NA,NA,TRBJ1-2,TRBV18,TGTGCCAGCTCACCACAGGCAGGGGCCTATGGCTACACCTTC,CASSPQAGAYGYTF
NA,TRBD1,TRBJ1-2,TRBV5-6,TGTGCCAGCACTGATTTGCCCAGGGGGCGCATTTACGATGGCTACACCTTC,CASTDLPRGRIYDGYTF
NA,NA,TRBJ2-1,TRBV6-5,TGTGCCAGCCGCTCCCCGGTGACTCGGAATGAGCAGTTCTTC,CASRSPVTRNEQFF
NA,TRBD2,TRBJ2-1,TRBV29-1,TGCAGCGTTATGACTAGCGGGAGCTCTTACAATGAGCAGTTCTTC,CSVMTSGSSYNEQFF
few,NA,TRBJ2-2,TRBV9,TGTGCCAGCAGCGTAGCTAGACGGAACACCGGGGAGCTGTTTTTT,CASSVARRNTGELFF
NA,NA,TRBJ2-5,TRBV3-1,TGTGCCAGTTCAGGGTTACCGGAGACCCAGTACTTC,CASSGLPETQYF
NA,TRBD2,TRBJ2-4,TRBV3-1,TGTGCCAGCAGCCAAGGGGTGACTAGCGGGAGCTCCCTAGCCAAAAACATTCAGTACTTC,CASSQGVTSGSSLAKNIQYF
NA,NA,TRBJ2-7,TRBV20-1,TGCAGTGCTAGTGACCCGGCGAGAGGCCCCTACGAGCAGTACTTC,CSASDPARGPYEQYF
few,NA,TRBJ2-7,TRBV14,TGTGCCAGCAGCTTTACGGGACTCGCCGACTACGAGCAGTACTTC,CASSFTGLADYEQYF
NA,NA,TRBJ2-5,TRBV20-1,TGCAGTGCTGAAGTAGGGCAAGAGACCCAGTACTTC,CSAEVGQETQYF
NA,TRBD1,TRBJ1-2,TRBV28,TGTGCCAGCAGGAGGGACAGGGGGAACTATGGCTACACCTTC,CASRRDRGNYGYTF
NA,TRBD1,TRBJ2-7,TRBV3-1,TGTGCCAGCAGCCAGACGGACAGGGGGCGCGAGCAGTACTTC,CASSQTDRGREQYF
few,TRBD2,TRBJ2-3,TRBV28,TGTGCCAGCGGGGAGCCGGGACTAGCGGGAGGGACAGATACGCAGTATTTT,CASGEPGLAGGTDTQYF
once,NA,TRBJ2-7,TRBV27,TGTGCCAGCAGCCCCGGACAGATTTTTGTCTACGAGCAGTACTTC,CASSPGQIFVYEQYF
few,NA,TRBJ2-6,TRBV3-1,TGTGCCAGCAGCCCCAGGGGAAGTACCCCGTCTGGGGCCAACGTCCTGACTTTC,CASSPRGSTPSGANVLTF
NA,NA,TRBJ2-1,TRBV2,TGTGCCAGCAGTGCGGCTACCCACAATGAGCAGTTCTTC,CASSAATHNEQFF
NA,NA,TRBJ1-2,TRBV27,TGTGCCAGCAGTTTTGGGGTGGGCTATGGCTACACCTTC,CASSFGVGYGYTF
NA,NA,TRBJ1-1,TRBV2,TGTGCCAGCAGTGAGCTCCCGAGGACTGAAGCTTTCTTT,CASSELPRTEAFF
few,TRBD1,TRBJ2-5,TRBV7-2,TGTGCCAGCAGCTTATGGGGACAGGGGGTGGAGACCCAGTACTTC,CASSLWGQGVETQYF
few,TRBD1,TRBJ2-1,TRBV6-1,TGTACCAGCAGTCCCTTGACAGGGCATACAAAGAGCTCCTACAATGAGCAGTTCTTC,CTSSPLTGHTKSSYNEQFF
NA,TRBD1,TRBJ1-2,TRBV7-2,TGTGCCAGCAGCCCGACAGGGGTTATCTATGGCTACACCTTC,CASSPTGVIYGYTF
few,NA,TRBJ2-6,TRBV18,TGTGCCAGCTCACCAGATGGTTCGGCAGGTGGGGCCAACGTCCTGACTTTC,CASSPDGSAGGANVLTF
many,TRBD2,TRBJ2-1,TRBV6-5,TGTGCCAGCAGTTTCCGGACTAGCGGGAGGGCTATTAATCATGAGCAGTTCTTC,CASSFRTSGRAINHEQFF
NA,TRBD2,TRBJ2-1,TRBV7-9,TGTGCCAGCAGCTTTAATAACGGGGGGACTCCGCAGTTCTTC,CASSFNNGGTPQFF
many,NA,TRBJ2-7,TRBV6-5,TGTGCCAGCAGTTACTCCACTACACGGGGCTCTCATGAATACGAGCAGTACTTC,CASSYSTTRGSHEYEQYF
few,NA,TRBJ1-6,TRBV4-1,TGCGCCAGCAGCCGCCAGACTCCGGGACGACAAAATTCACCCCTCCACTTT,CASSRQTPGRQNSPLHF
NA,TRBD2,TRBJ2-1,TRBV3-1,TGTGCCAGCAGCCAAGAAGCACTAGCGGGAGCGAAGCAGTTCTTC,CASSQEALAGAKQFF
few,NA,TRBJ1-2,TRBV2,TGTGCCAGCAGTGCCCAGGGATTAGACTATGGCTACACCTTC,CASSAQGLDYGYTF
NA,NA,TRBJ2-1,TRBV6-6,TGTGCCAGCACCGCAGGGGGGGCCAATGAGCAGTTCTTC,CASTAGGANEQFF
NA,NA,TRBJ2-1,TRBV25-1,TGTGCCAGCAGCGTAGGACCTTTATACAATGAGCAGTTCTTC,CASSVGPLYNEQFF
many,NA,TRBJ2-7,TRBV5-6,TGTGCCAGCAGCTTGAGGGAGATCCAATACGAGCAGTACTTC,CASSLREIQYEQYF
many,TRBD1,TRBJ2-5,TRBV12-3/TRBV12-4,TGTGCCAGCAGTTTAACCCTACAGGGGGTAGAGACCCAGTACTTC,CASSLTLQGVETQYF
few,NA,TRBJ1-1,TRBV4-1,TGCGCCAGCAGCTTCCCTGGGGGCTCTGAAGCTTTCTTT,CASSFPGGSEAFF
NA,TRBD2,TRBJ2-1,TRBV20-1,TGCAGTGCCCCAAAGGGACTACCGTCCTTCAATGAGCAGTTCTTC,CSAPKGLPSFNEQFF
NA,NA,TRBJ2-5,TRBV30,TGTGCCTGGAGCCCCGAACGCGAGACCCAGTACTTC,CAWSPERETQYF